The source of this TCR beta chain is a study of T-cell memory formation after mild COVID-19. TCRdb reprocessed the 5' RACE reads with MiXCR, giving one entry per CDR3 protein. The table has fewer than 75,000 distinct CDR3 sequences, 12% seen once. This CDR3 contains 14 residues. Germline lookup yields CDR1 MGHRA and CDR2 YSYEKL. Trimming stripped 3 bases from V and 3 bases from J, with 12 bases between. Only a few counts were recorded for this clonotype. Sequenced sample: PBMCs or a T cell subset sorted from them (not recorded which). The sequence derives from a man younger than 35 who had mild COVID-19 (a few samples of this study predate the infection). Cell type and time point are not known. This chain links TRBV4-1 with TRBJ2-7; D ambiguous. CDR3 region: CASSHGTEDYEQYF. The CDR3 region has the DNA TGCGCCAGCAGCCACGGTACGGAAGACTACGAGCAGTACTTC.